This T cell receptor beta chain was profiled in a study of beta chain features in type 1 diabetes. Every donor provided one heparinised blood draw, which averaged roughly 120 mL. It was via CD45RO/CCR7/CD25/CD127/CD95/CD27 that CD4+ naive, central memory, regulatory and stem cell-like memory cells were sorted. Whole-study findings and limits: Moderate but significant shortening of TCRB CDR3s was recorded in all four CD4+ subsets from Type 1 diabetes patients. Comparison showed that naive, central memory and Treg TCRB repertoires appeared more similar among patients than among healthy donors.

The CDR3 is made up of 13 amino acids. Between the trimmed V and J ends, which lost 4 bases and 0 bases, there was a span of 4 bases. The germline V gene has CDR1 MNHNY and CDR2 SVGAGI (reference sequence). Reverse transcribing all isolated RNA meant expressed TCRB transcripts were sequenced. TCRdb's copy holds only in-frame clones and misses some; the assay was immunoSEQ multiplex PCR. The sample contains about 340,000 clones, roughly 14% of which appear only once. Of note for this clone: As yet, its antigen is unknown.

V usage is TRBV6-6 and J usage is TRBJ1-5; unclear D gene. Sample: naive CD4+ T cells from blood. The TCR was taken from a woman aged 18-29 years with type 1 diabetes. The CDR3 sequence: CASSFYSNQPQHF. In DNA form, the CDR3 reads TGTGCCAGCAGTTTTTATAGCAATCAGCCCCAGCATTTT.